The 12 T cell receptor beta chains reported below all come from one sample, sequenced in a study of T cells in placental villitis. The immunoSEQ assay was v4. The data were produced by immunoSEQ multiplex PCR, yet TCRdb's version contains in-frame clones alone and is incomplete. Of more than 3,000 clones listed, almost 80% are singletons. The sample comprised placental tissue containing maternal and fetal cells. These receptors were taken from a human patient with infectious villitis; the placental T cells may come from both mother and fetus.

This clone was recorded only once. V usage is TRBV5-1 and J usage is TRBJ2-1; 8 bases match TRBD2. The CDR3 length is 15 residues. Germline V gives CDR1 SGHRS, CDR2 YFSETQ. V shed 1 base and J 0 bases; nucleotides not matched to a gene: 0. CDR3 DNA sequence: TGCGCCAGCAGCTTGCGGGGGGGCTCCTACAATGAGCAGTTCTTC. Translation: CASSLRGGSYNEQFF.

The rearrangement links TRBV7-9 to TRBJ2-3; D remains unclear. The CDR3 has 13 amino acids. Germline V gene sequence: CDR1 SEHNR, CDR2 FQNEAQ (reference sequence). V was shortened by 2 bases and J by 6 bases, with 9 bases between the two germline ends. The CDR3, as DNA: TGTGCCAGCAGCTTAAACGCAAGGGATACGCAGTATTTT. This sequence encodes CASSLNARDTQYF.

This chain joins TRBV6-5 and TRBJ1-2; TRBD1 might be the D (6 bases). The CDR3 extends over 14 amino acids. Per the germline V gene, CDR1 is MNHEY and CDR2 is SVGAGI. The V end lost 0 bases, the J end lost 4 bases, and 9 bases lay between the germline ends. CDR3 DNA sequence: TGTGCCAGCAGTTACTCTAGGGGGTCCTATGGCTACACCTTC. Residues: CASSYSRGSYGYTF.

The gene calls are TRBV5-5 and TRBJ2-1; D tentatively reads TRBD1 or TRBD2 (6 bases each). The CDR3 contains 15 residues. V dropped 9 bases and J dropped 0 bases, with 16 bases sitting between them. Germline loops: CDR1 SGHKS, CDR2 YYEKEE (reference sequence). Written as DNA, the CDR3 is TGTGCCACCTACCGGGGGCCGAGCTCCTACAATGAGCAGTTCTTC. Protein product: CATYRGPSSYNEQFF. The complete variable domain, with remaining parts taken from reference TRBV5-5 and TRBJ2-1, reads DAGVTQSPTHLIKTRGQQVTLRCSPISGHKSVSWYQQVLGQGPQFIFQYYEKEERGRGNFPDRFSARQFPNYSSELNVNALLLGDSALYLCATYRGPSSYNEQFFGPGTRLTVL.

The rearrangement uses TRBV28 and TRBJ1-2, with TRBD1 matching over 7 bases. The CDR3 contains 16 residues. Germline V CDR1 and CDR2: MDHEN, SYDVKM. The J segment lost 4 bases and the V segment lost 2 bases, leaving 10 bases of the junction unmatched. In DNA form, the CDR3 reads TGTGCCAGCAGTTTAAACCCGGGACAGACCAGCTATGGCTACACCTTC. As protein: CASSLNPGQTSYGYTF.

About this clone itself: Since a much larger clone is just one base distant, this may be a read error. The same CDR3 is also encoded by other DNA sequences in this sample. The rearrangement links TRBV27 to TRBJ1-1, with D tentatively TRBD1 (5 bases). The length of the CDR3 is 18 residues. Trimming left V 0 bases short and J 6 bases short, with 23 bases between. From germline, CDR1 is MNHEY and CDR2 SMNVEV (reference sequence). The CDR3 nucleotides are TGTGCCAGCAGTTTATCATGGGGCTATCTAAAGTTCGGGGCTGAAGCTTTCTTT. This sequence encodes CASSLSWGYLKFGAEAFF.

This clone was picked up a small number of times. V and J are TRBV6-1 and TRBJ1-1; weak D call: TRBD1 (5 bases). Germline CDR1 MNHNS, CDR2 SASEGT. The CDR3 is 13 amino acids. The V end was cut by 3 bases, the J end by 2 bases, with 7 bases between. The CDR3 reads CASSDRDNTEAFF. The CDR3 DNA reads TGTGCCAGCAGTGATCGGGACAACACTGAAGCTTTCTTT.

The V gene is TRBV14, the J gene TRBJ2-2; 8 nucleotides align to TRBD1. This CDR3 contains 15 residues. Germline CDR1 is SGHDN and CDR2 is FVKESK. J lost 4 bases, V lost 5 bases, and 6 bases had no gene match. This CDR3 reads CASSNWTGPTGELFF. The CDR3 DNA sequence: TGTGCCAGCAGCAATTGGACAGGGCCCACCGGGGAGCTGTTTTTT.

The chain joins TRBV30 to TRBJ2-2; perhaps TRBD2 as D (6 bases). Germline V CDR1 and CDR2: GTSNPN, SVGIG (reference sequence). The CDR3 runs to 13 residues. Trimming took off 6 bases at V and 3 bases at J, with 11 bases between the two ends. This chain's CDR3 is CACRDFYTGELFF. As DNA, the CDR3 is TGTGCCTGTCGGGACTTCTACACCGGGGAGCTGTTTTTT. Based on the CDR3 plus reference TRBV30 and TRBJ2-2, the full variable domain is SQTIHQWPATLVQPVGSPLSLECTVEGTSNPNLYWYRQAAGRGLQLLFYSVGIGQISSEVPQNLSASRPQDRQFILSSKKLLLSDSGFYLCACRDFYTGELFFGEGSRLTVL.

V gene TRBV30 combines with J gene TRBJ1-2, with D uncertain. The ends were cut back, 0 bases at V and 1 base at J, with 12 bases in the middle. The germline V gene has CDR1 GTSNPN and CDR2 SVGIG (reference sequence). The CDR3 is 15 residues long. CDR3 residues: CAWSVRRSVNYGYTF. DNA of the CDR3: TGTGCCTGGAGTGTTCGACGCAGCGTTAACTATGGCTACACCTTC. The full variable domain, with the rest looked up from reference TRBV30 and TRBJ1-2, is SQTIHQWPATLVQPVGSPLSLECTVEGTSNPNLYWYRQAAGRGLQLLFYSVGIGQISSEVPQNLSASRPQDRQFILSSKKLLLSDSGFYLCAWSVRRSVNYGYTFGSGTRLTVV.

The V gene is TRBV11-3, the J gene TRBJ2-2, with TRBD1 matching over 7 bases. Looked up from germline, CDR1 is SGHNT and CDR2 is YENEEA. The V and J ends lost 1 base and 1 base, in that order; junction bases with no gene match: 0. The CDR3 sequence is 15 residues long. Here the CDR3 DNA reads TGTGCCAGCAGCTTAGGGACAGGGAACACCGGGGAGCTGTTTTTT. This translates into CASSLGTGNTGELFF.

The sample holds a few counts of this clone. CDR3 DNA sequence: TGTGCCAGTAGTATTGGCAGCACAGATACGCAGTATTTT. Protein: CASSIGSTDTQYF. This chain connects TRBV19 to TRBJ2-3, with D uncertain. The CDR3 has 13 amino acids. Between the trimmed V and J ends, which lost 3 bases and 0 bases, there was a span of 4 bases. Per germline, CDR1 LNHDA and CDR2 SQIVND (reference sequence).